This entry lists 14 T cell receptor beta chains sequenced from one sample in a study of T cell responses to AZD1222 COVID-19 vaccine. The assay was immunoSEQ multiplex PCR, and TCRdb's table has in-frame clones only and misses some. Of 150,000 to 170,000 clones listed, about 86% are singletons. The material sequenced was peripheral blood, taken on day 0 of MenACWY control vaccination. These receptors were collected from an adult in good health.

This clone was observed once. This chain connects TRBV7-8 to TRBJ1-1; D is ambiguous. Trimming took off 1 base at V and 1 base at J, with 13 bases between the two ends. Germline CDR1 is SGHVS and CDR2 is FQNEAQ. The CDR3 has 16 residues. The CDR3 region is CASSLDPPGENTEAFF. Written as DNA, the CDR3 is TGTGCCAGCAGCTTAGACCCCCCAGGAGAGAACACTGAAGCTTTCTTT.

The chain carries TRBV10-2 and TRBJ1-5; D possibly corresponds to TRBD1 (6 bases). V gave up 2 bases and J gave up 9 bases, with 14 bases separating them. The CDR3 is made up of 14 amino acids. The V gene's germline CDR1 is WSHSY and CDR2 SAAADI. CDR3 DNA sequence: TGCGCCAGCAGTGAGACAATCCGAGGGGGGCCCCAGCATTTT. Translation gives CASSETIRGGPQHF.

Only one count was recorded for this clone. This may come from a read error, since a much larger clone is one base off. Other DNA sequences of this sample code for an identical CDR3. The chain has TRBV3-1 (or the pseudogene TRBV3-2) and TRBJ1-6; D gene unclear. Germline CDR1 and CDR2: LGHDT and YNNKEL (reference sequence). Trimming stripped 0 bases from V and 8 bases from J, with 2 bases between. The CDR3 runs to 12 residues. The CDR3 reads CASSQEYSPLHF. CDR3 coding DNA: TGTGCCAGCAGCCAAGAGTATTCACCCCTCCACTTT.

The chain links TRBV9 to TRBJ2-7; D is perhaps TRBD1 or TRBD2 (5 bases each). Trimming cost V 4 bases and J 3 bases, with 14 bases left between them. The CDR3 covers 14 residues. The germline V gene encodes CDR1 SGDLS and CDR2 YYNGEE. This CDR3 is CASSSGPTIYEQYF. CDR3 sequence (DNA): TGTGCCAGCAGCTCGGGACCCACAATCTACGAGCAGTACTTC. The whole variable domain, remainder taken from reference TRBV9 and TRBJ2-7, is DSGVTQTPKHLITATGQRVTLRCSPRSGDLSVYWYQQSLDQGLQFLIQYYNGEERAKGNILERFSAQQFPDLHSELNLSSLELGDSALYFCASSSGPTIYEQYFGPGTRLTVT.

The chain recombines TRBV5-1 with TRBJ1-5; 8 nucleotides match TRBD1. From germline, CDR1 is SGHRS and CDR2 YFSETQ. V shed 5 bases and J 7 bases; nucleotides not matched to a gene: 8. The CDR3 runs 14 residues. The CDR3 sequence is CASSYGQGGQPQHF. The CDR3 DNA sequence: TGCGCCAGCAGTTACGGACAGGGCGGACAGCCCCAGCATTTT.

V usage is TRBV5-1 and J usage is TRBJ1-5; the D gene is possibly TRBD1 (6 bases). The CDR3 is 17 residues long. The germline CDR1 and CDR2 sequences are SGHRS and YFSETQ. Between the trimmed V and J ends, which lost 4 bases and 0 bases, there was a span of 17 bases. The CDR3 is CASSPSPRTDSNQPQHF. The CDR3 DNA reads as TGCGCCAGCAGCCCCTCGCCCCGGACAGATAGCAATCAGCCCCAGCATTTT.

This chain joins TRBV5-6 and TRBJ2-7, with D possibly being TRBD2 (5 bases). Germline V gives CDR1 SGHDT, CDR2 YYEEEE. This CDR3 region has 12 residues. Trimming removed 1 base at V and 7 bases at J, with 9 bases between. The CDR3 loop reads CASSLRGFEQYF. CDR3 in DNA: TGTGCCAGCAGCTTGCGCGGGTTTGAGCAGTACTTC. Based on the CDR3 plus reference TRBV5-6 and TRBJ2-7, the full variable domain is DAGVTQSPTHLIKTRGQQVTLRCSPKSGHDTVSWYQQALGQGPQFIFQYYEEEERQRGNFPDRFSGHQFPNYSSELNVNALLLGDSALYLCASSLRGFEQYFGPGTRLTVT.

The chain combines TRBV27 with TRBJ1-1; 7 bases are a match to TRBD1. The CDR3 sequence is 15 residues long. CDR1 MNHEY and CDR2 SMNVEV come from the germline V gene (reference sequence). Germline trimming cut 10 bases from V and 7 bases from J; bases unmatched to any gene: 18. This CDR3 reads CATKITGGPGGEAFF. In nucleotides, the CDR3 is TGTGCCACCAAAATAACGGGGGGCCCAGGGGGTGAAGCTTTCTTT.

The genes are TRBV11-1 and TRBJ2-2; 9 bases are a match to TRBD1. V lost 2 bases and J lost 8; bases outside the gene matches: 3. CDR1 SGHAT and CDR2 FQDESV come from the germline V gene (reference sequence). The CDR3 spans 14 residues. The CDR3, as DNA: TGTGCCAGCAGCTTAAACAGGGGGCTGGGGGAGCTGTTTTTT. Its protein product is CASSLNRGLGELFF.

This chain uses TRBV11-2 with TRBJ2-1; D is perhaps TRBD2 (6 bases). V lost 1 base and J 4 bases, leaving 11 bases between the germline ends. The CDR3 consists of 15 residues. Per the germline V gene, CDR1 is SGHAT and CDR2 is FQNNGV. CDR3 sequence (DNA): TGTGCCAGCAGCTTAGCGCGTAGCGGTTACAATGAGCAGTTCTTC. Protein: CASSLARSGYNEQFF. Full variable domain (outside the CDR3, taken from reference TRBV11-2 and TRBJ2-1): EAGVAQSPRYKIIEKRQSVAFWCNPISGHATLYWYQQILGQGPKLLIQFQNNGVVDDSQLPKDRFSAERLKGVDSTLKIQPAKLEDSAVYLCASSLARSGYNEQFFGPGTRLTVL.

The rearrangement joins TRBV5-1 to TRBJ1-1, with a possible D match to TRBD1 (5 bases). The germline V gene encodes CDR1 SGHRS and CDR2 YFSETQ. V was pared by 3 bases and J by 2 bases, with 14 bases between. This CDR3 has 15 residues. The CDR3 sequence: CASSYKGSLNTEAFF. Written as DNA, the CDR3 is TGCGCCAGCAGCTACAAGGGGTCCCTAAACACTGAAGCTTTCTTT.

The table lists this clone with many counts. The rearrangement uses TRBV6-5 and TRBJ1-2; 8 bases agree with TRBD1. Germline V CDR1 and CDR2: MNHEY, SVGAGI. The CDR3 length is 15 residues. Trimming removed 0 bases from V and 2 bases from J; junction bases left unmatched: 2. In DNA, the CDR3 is TGTGCCAGCAGTTACTCTTACAGGGGGAACTATGGCTACACCTTC. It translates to CASSYSYRGNYGYTF.

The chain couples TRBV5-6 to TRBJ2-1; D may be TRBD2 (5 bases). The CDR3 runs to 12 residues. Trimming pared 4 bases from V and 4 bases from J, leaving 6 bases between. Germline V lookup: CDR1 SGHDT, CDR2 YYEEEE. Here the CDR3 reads CASSRTYNEQFF. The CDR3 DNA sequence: TGTGCCAGCAGCCGGACTTACAATGAGCAGTTCTTC.

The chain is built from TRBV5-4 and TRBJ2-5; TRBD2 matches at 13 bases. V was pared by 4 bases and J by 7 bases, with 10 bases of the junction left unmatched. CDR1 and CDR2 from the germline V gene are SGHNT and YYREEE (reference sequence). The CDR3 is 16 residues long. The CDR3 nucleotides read TGTGCCAGCAGCCCCGGGACTAGCGGGGCCTTTGTGACCCAGTACTTC. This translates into CASSPGTSGAFVTQYF. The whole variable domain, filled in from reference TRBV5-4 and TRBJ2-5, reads ETGVTQSPTHLIKTRGQQVTLRCSSQSGHNTVSWYQQALGQGPQFIFQYYREEENGRGNFPPRFSGLQFPNYSSELNVNALELDDSALYLCASSPGTSGAFVTQYFGPGTRLLVL.